This T cell receptor beta chain was captured by sequencing in a study of blood T cell repertoires in COVID-19. Looking at the study overall: COVID-19 samples collected from the United States, Italy and Spain covered acute and convalescent phases. From T cells, B-cell-depleted T cells, or PBMCs came the material, which was cDNA or gDNA.

V dropped 8 bases and J dropped 4 bases, with 8 bases sitting between them. The germline V gene encodes CDR1 SSHAT and CDR2 FNYEAQ (reference sequence). There are 11 residues in the CDR3. As handled by the study authors: Scientists estimated how many nucleated cells there were by amplifying reference gene primers. TCRdb's copy holds only in-frame clones and misses some; the assay was immunoSEQ multiplex PCR. V, J and clone size are those of that table, while D and trimming were read from the DNA. The table includes approximately 250,000 clones, 75% to 90% detected once. The receptor's source is a man aged 25 to 40 who had recovered from COVID-19. The rearrangement joins TRBV7-7 to TRBJ1-2; TRBD1 is a possible D gene (6 bases). Input material: peripheral blood. The CDR3 sequence: CASGQLYGYTF. The CDR3 DNA sequence: TGTGCCAGCGGACAGCTCTATGGCTACACCTTC. Using reference TRBV7-7 and TRBJ1-2 for the parts outside the CDR3, the full variable domain is GAGVSQSPRYKVTKRGQDVTLRCDPISSHATLYWYQQALGQGPEFLTYFNYEAQPDKSGLPSDRFSAERPEGSISTLTIQRTEQRDSAMYRCASGQLYGYTFGSGTRLTVV.